What follows are 32 T cell receptor beta chains derived from one specimen sequenced in a study of cytomegalovirus exposure and HLA in healthy donors (dated by TCRdb to the late 2010s). The library was generated by the immunoSEQ multiplex PCR assay. For the multiplex PCR, a mixture combining 60 forward primers for TCR Vbeta segments and 13 reverse primers for TCR Jbeta segments was used. TCRdb's version of the immuneACCESS table is confined to in-frame rearrangements and falls short of the full clone set. An unresolved V gene accounts for under half of the shortfall where checked; the remainder is of unknown origin. The sample table contains 90,000 to 150,000 clones; only one count was recorded for less than 65% of them. The ten largest make up 9% to 10% of the sample. Sample: PBMCs. The receptors originated from a man between 35 and 55 years old in good health and CMV-seropositive.

This chain uses TRBV27 with TRBJ1-4; D gene uncertain. Germline CDR1 is MNHEY and CDR2 is SMNVEV (reference sequence). The CDR3 spans 19 residues. V lost 1 base and J lost 0, with 18 bases in between. The CDR3 region is CASSLYGETPLATNEKLFF. The CDR3 DNA sequence: TGTGCCAGCAGTTTATATGGAGAAACCCCTCTTGCAACTAATGAAAAACTGTTTTTT.

The chain joins TRBV2 to TRBJ2-5; D uncertain. The CDR3 has 11 amino acids. The V and J ends lost 10 bases and 5 bases respectively, with 11 bases between them. Germline loops: CDR1 SNHLY, CDR2 FYNNEI. Here the CDR3 DNA reads TGTGCCACCCACCTGAGGGAGACCCAGTACTTC. Its protein is CATHLRETQYF. The whole variable domain, filled in from reference TRBV2 and TRBJ2-5, reads EPEVTQTPSHQVTQMGQEVILRCVPISNHLYFYWYRQILGQKVEFLVSFYNNEISEKSEIFDDQFSVERPDGSNFTLKIRSTKLEDSAMYFCATHLRETQYFGPGTRLLVL.

This chain links TRBV9 with TRBJ2-3; 10 nucleotides agree with TRBD2. The CDR3 has 19 residues. Germline V gene sequence: CDR1 SGDLS, CDR2 YYNGEE. Germline trimming cut 2 bases from V and 2 bases from J; bases unmatched to any gene: 14. The CDR3 nucleotides read TGTGCCAGCAGCGTTACAATAGCTAGCGGGGGTAAGCCCACAGATACGCAGTATTTT. Translation: CASSVTIASGGKPTDTQYF.

This clone was found once. The chain's CDR3 is CASSVEVTGVGNTIYF. The DNA for the CDR3 is TGTGCCAGCAGCGTAGAGGTGACAGGGGTTGGAAACACCATATATTTT. The rearrangement joins TRBV9 to TRBJ1-3; TRBD1 agrees at 8 bases. The CDR3 covers 16 residues. Germline trimming cut 0 bases from V and 3 bases from J; bases unmatched to any gene: 5. The germline CDR1 and CDR2 sequences are SGDLS and YYNGEE.

The chain has TRBV6-1 and TRBJ1-1; possibly TRBD1 for D (5 bases). Trimming took 6 bases from V and 10 from J, leaving 15 bases between them. The CDR3 covers 12 residues. Germline lookup yields CDR1 MNHNS and CDR2 SASEGT. The CDR3 protein is CASRADRVRAFF. In nucleotides, the CDR3 is TGTGCCAGCAGAGCAGACAGAGTTCGAGCTTTCTTT.

This chain links TRBV7-3 with TRBJ2-7; 8 positions match TRBD1. Germline CDR1 reads SGHTA; CDR2 reads FQGTGA. V lost 5 bases to trimming and J lost 3 bases; unmatched junction nucleotides: 3. This CDR3 has 13 amino acids. CDR3 sequence reads: CASSQGTGYEQYF. The CDR3 nucleotides are TGTGCCAGCAGCCAGGGGACAGGCTACGAGCAGTACTTC.

The chain employs TRBV5-4 and TRBJ1-1; D possibly corresponds to TRBD1 (6 bases). The CDR3 has 14 amino acids. V dropped 0 bases and J dropped 4 bases, with 10 bases sitting between them. Germline assignment: CDR1 SGHNT and CDR2 YYREEE (reference sequence). CDR3 protein: CASSLVGGPTEAFF. The CDR3 DNA is TGTGCCAGCAGCTTGGTGGGGGGGCCCACTGAAGCTTTCTTT.

This chain links TRBV5-4 with TRBJ2-2; 13 bases are a match to TRBD2. The germline gives CDR1 SGHNT, CDR2 YYREEE (reference sequence). CDR3 length: 19 amino acids. V lost 0 bases, J lost 3 bases, and 8 bases stayed unmatched. DNA for the CDR3: TGTGCCAGCAGCTTGGAGGGACTAGCGGGGATAGTGGACACCGGGGAGCTGTTTTTT. It encodes CASSLEGLAGIVDTGELFF.

J is TRBJ1-5 and V is TRBV7-3; D is undetermined. The CDR3 sequence is 13 residues long. The germline gives CDR1 SGHTA, CDR2 FQGTGA. Trimming stripped 1 base from V and 5 bases from J, with 6 bases between. The chain's CDR3 is CASSLSGDQPQHF. The CDR3 DNA sequence: TGTGCCAGCAGCTTAAGCGGAGATCAGCCCCAGCATTTT.

CDR3 in DNA: TGTGCCAGCAGAGGGGACATCTTTTCGACTGAAGCTTTCTTT. It specifies CASRGDIFSTEAFF. The chain carries TRBV6-4 and TRBJ1-1, with a weak D call TRBD1 (6 bases). This CDR3 contains 14 residues. Germline V CDR1 and CDR2: MRHNA, SNTAGT. Deletions cut 6 bases from V and 5 bases from J, with 16 bases between.

On this clone itself: This sample includes further DNA sequences coding for the same CDR3. The chain has TRBV7-2 and TRBJ2-3, with TRBD2 matching 11 bases. The germline V gene has CDR1 SGHTA and CDR2 FQGNSA. The CDR3 runs 15 residues. Trimming at V came to 5 bases and at J to 1 base, leaving 2 bases not matched to a gene. As DNA, the CDR3 is TGTGCCAGCAGCCTACTAGCGGGGGGCACAGATACGCAGTATTTT. Translated: CASSLLAGGTDTQYF.

In this sample, this clone turned up once. This chain joins TRBV6-6 and TRBJ1-5, with TRBD1 matching 9 bases. The J segment lost 5 bases and the V segment lost 1 base, leaving 0 bases of the junction unmatched. Germline V lookup: CDR1 MNHNY, CDR2 SVGAGI (reference sequence). The length of the CDR3 is 14 residues. CDR3 amino acids: CASSYYRGHQPQHF. The CDR3, as DNA: TGTGCCAGCAGTTACTACAGGGGGCATCAGCCCCAGCATTTT.

This clone has only a few counts. This chain connects TRBV9 to TRBJ1-2; D may be TRBD1 (6 bases). The V gene's germline CDR1 is SGDLS and CDR2 YYNGEE. V lost 5 bases, J lost 7 bases, and 15 bases lay in between. The CDR3 consists of 13 residues. The CDR3 spells CASSSTGMGGYTF. The DNA for the CDR3 is TGTGCCAGCAGTAGTACAGGGATGGGTGGCTACACCTTC.

This clone was seen more than once but under ten times. V gene TRBV7-9 combines with J gene TRBJ2-7, with 10 bases aligning to TRBD2. V was pared by 1 base and J by 9 bases, with 9 bases of the junction left unmatched. From germline, CDR1 is SEHNR and CDR2 FQNEAQ (reference sequence). The CDR3 loop spans 15 amino acids. The CDR3 region is CASSLGTSGAWWQYF. For the CDR3, the DNA is TGTGCCAGCAGCTTAGGGACTAGCGGCGCGTGGTGGCAGTACTTC.

This clone was detected only a few times. This sequence joins TRBV19 and TRBJ2-4, with a tentative D call TRBD1 (5 bases). The germline gives CDR1 LNHDA, CDR2 SQIVND (reference sequence). V dropped 3 bases and J dropped 0 bases, with 12 bases sitting between them. The CDR3 spans 16 residues. The CDR3 here is CASSIWGGVAKNIQYF. Here the CDR3 DNA reads TGTGCCAGTAGTATCTGGGGCGGTGTAGCCAAAAACATTCAGTACTTC.

The V call is TRBV5-1, the J call TRBJ1-1, with D maybe TRBD1 (5 bases). Looked up from germline, CDR1 is SGHRS and CDR2 is YFSETQ. This CDR3 spans 14 amino acids. Trimming took 3 bases from V and 0 from J, leaving 9 bases between them. CDR3 in DNA: TGCGCCAGCAGCTACTCAGGGATGAACACTGAAGCTTTCTTT. Translating it yields CASSYSGMNTEAFF.

The chain links TRBV7-8 to TRBJ1-5, with a tentative D call TRBD1 (5 bases). Trimming cost V 0 bases and J 4 bases, with 13 bases left between them. CDR1 SGHVS and CDR2 FQNEAQ come from the germline V gene. The CDR3 spans 16 residues. As DNA, the CDR3 is TGTGCCAGCAGCTTAGCAGAGACCAGGGCTAATCAGCCCCAGCATTTT. This translates into CASSLAETRANQPQHF.

The chain has TRBV19 and TRBJ1-4; D is ambiguous. The CDR3 contains 14 residues. Trimming cost V 6 bases and J 4 bases, with 12 bases left between them. CDR1 LNHDA and CDR2 SQIVND come from the germline V gene (reference sequence). This CDR3 reads CASSDNSINEKLFF. The CDR3 nucleotides are TGTGCCAGTAGCGATAACAGTATTAATGAAAAACTGTTTTTT.

V gene TRBV19 combines with J gene TRBJ1-5; TRBD1 matches at 7 bases. This CDR3 comprises 19 residues. Germline V gives CDR1 LNHDA, CDR2 SQIVND (reference sequence). The V and J ends lost 2 bases and 0 bases, in that order; junction bases with no gene match: 13. CDR3 protein: CASSIPLGDRRISNQPQHF. As DNA, the CDR3 is TGTGCCAGTAGTATACCCCTGGGGGACAGAAGAATTAGCAATCAGCCCCAGCATTTT.

This clone was counted a few times. The V call is TRBV2, the J call TRBJ1-2; TRBD1 is a possible D gene (5 bases). CDR3 size: 14 residues. Germline V gives CDR1 SNHLY, CDR2 FYNNEI. V was cut by 6 bases and J by 0 bases, with 11 bases left in between. In nucleotides, the CDR3 is TGTGCCAGCAGGCCAGGGTTTGCTAACTATGGCTACACCTTC. This translates into CASRPGFANYGYTF.

This clone was seen only once. The chain recombines TRBV7-3 with TRBJ2-1, with D perhaps TRBD1 (5 bases). The CDR3 is made up of 15 amino acids. Looked up from germline, CDR1 is SGHTA and CDR2 is FQGTGA. V was cut by 2 bases and J by 8 bases, with 16 bases left in between. CDR3 in amino acids: CASSLLGPSDDEQFF. CDR3 in DNA: TGTGCCAGCAGCTTACTGGGGCCCAGCGACGATGAGCAGTTCTTC.

This clone was counted a few times. The chain recombines TRBV5-5 with TRBJ2-7; D is uncertain. Germline values: CDR1 SGHKS, CDR2 YYEKEE (reference sequence). Trimming pared 5 bases from V and 0 bases from J, leaving 18 bases between. The CDR3 runs 16 residues. CDR3 sequence reads: CASRSGWRKTSYEQYF. CDR3 nucleotide sequence: TGTGCCAGCAGATCCGGGTGGCGGAAAACCTCCTACGAGCAGTACTTC.

V gene TRBV29-1 combines with J gene TRBJ2-7; D might be TRBD1 (6 bases). Germline V gene data show CDR1 as SQVTM and CDR2 as ANQGSEA. Trimming cost V 6 bases and J 2 bases, with 11 bases left between them. This CDR3 is built from 12 residues. The CDR3 bases are TGCAGCGTAGGCGGACAGACCTACGAGCAGTACTTC. As protein: CSVGGQTYEQYF.

The genes are TRBV7-9 and TRBJ2-5, with a possible D match to TRBD2 (5 bases). This CDR3 comprises 13 residues. Germline V gene data show CDR1 as SEHNR and CDR2 as FQNEAQ (reference sequence). V shed 3 bases and J shed 2 bases, with 7 bases lying between them. CDR3 residues: CASSFRGQETQYF. CDR3 in DNA: TGTGCCAGCAGCTTCCGGGGTCAAGAGACCCAGTACTTC.

This chain links TRBV5-5 with TRBJ1-1, with D tentatively TRBD1 (6 bases). Looked up from germline, CDR1 is SGHKS and CDR2 is YYEKEE (reference sequence). V dropped 4 bases and J dropped 0 bases, with 16 bases sitting between them. The CDR3 is 16 residues long. The CDR3 nucleotides are TGTGCCAGCAGCCGCCCCCAGGGGACCTTGAACACTGAAGCTTTCTTT. Translating it yields CASSRPQGTLNTEAFF.

This clone has only a few counts. The V and J genes are TRBV11-2 and TRBJ2-7; 9 nucleotides match TRBD1. Germline CDR1 SGHAT, CDR2 FQNNGV. J lost 3 bases, V lost 4 bases, and 7 bases had no gene match. This CDR3 is 15 amino acids long. CDR3 DNA: TGTGCCAGCAGCTACACGGGACAGGGAAGCTACGAGCAGTACTTC. It translates to CASSYTGQGSYEQYF.

The CDR3: CSVGGDNSPLHF. The CDR3 nucleotides read TGCAGCGTTGGGGGCGATAATTCACCCCTCCACTTT. The rearrangement joins TRBV29-1 to TRBJ1-6, with D perhaps matching TRBD1 (5 bases). Germline values: CDR1 SQVTM, CDR2 ANQGSEA. The ends were cut back, 4 bases at V and 5 bases at J, with 6 bases in the middle. This CDR3 comprises 12 residues.

This clone turned up a few times. CDR3 sequence: CASSQGFNLLGQYF. CDR3 sequence (DNA): TGTGCCAGCAGCCAGGGGTTCAACCTACTCGGGCAGTACTTC. This chain uses TRBV7-2 with TRBJ2-7, with D perhaps TRBD1 (6 bases). Germline values: CDR1 SGHTA, CDR2 FQGNSA. Trimming shortened V by 5 bases and J by 9 bases, and 20 bases separated the two germline ends. The CDR3 is 14 amino acids.

This clone turned up a few times. V is TRBV28 and J is TRBJ2-5; the match to TRBD1 covers 7 bases. The end of the DNA fits TRBJ2-7 better, so the J call may be wrong. The length of the CDR3 is 14 residues. Germline V gene sequence: CDR1 MDHEN, CDR2 SYDVKM. CDR3: CASSPGDRDGEQYF. In DNA, the CDR3 is TGTGCCAGCAGTCCCGGAGACAGGGACGGCGAGCAGTACTTC.

In its sample, this clone was seen a few times. This CDR3 is also generated by other DNA sequences in the sample. The chain joins TRBV5-6 to TRBJ1-2; D ambiguous. V was pared by 2 bases and J by 5 bases, with 10 bases between. Per germline, CDR1 SGHDT and CDR2 YYEEEE. The CDR3 runs to 13 residues. The CDR3 reads CASSFGREYGYTF. The CDR3 DNA sequence: TGTGCCAGCAGCTTTGGTCGTGAGTATGGCTACACCTTC.

The chain couples TRBV7-9 to TRBJ2-7; weak D call: TRBD2 (5 bases). CDR3 length equals 15 residues. Trimming removed 5 bases at V and 3 bases at J, with 17 bases between. The germline gives CDR1 SEHNR, CDR2 FQNEAQ (reference sequence). This CDR3 is CASSPWTGSLYEQYF. The CDR3, as DNA: TGTGCCAGCAGCCCTTGGACTGGCTCTCTCTACGAGCAGTACTTC.

The V and J genes are TRBV5-1 and TRBJ2-7; 7 positions agree with TRBD2. There are 16 residues in the CDR3. Germline values: CDR1 SGHRS, CDR2 YFSETQ. After removal of 3 bases from V and 0 bases from J, the junction contained 9 bases not matched to a gene. This chain's CDR3 is CASSYAGDYSSYEQYF. CDR3 sequence (DNA): TGCGCCAGCAGCTACGCCGGGGACTATAGCTCCTACGAGCAGTACTTC.